This TCR beta chain came from a study of T cells after yellow fever vaccination. Each CDR3 protein is one row after TCRdb ran MiXCR on the 5' RACE reads. Among 510,000 or so distinct CDR3 sequences listed, 15% to 20% were seen once. CDR1 and CDR2 from the germline V gene are ENHRY and SYGVKD. This CDR3 contains 12 residues. The ends were cut back, 6 bases at V and 4 bases at J, with 9 bases in the middle. This clonotype has more than one count but fewer than ten. This receptor was taken from a man aged 30 to 45 who received the YFV17D yellow fever vaccine. The V gene is TRBV10-3, the J gene TRBJ1-1, with D uncertain. Sequencing was performed on PBMCs, taken 15 days after the yellow fever booster vaccination. The chain's CDR3 is CAISNWATEAFF. Here the CDR3 DNA reads TGTGCCATCAGCAATTGGGCCACTGAAGCTTTCTTT.